The 25 T cell receptor beta chains listed next were all sequenced from one sample in a study of glioma-infiltrating T cells after dendritic cell vaccination. TCRdb's copy holds only in-frame clones and misses some; the assay was immunoSEQ multiplex PCR. The sample carries roughly 60,000 clones, roughly nine tenths recorded once. The sample's time point: after dendritic cell vaccination, including at tumor progression/relapse. The sequenced sample was blood, obtained after dendritic cell vaccination. The receptors originated from a human donor with glioblastoma.

Remarks on this clone: At one boundary the junction diverges from the germline segment, which might be a read error. The genes are TRBV10-1 and TRBJ2-7, with D possibly being TRBD1 (5 bases). The germline gives CDR1 WNHNN, CDR2 SYGVQD (reference sequence). The CDR3 covers 16 residues. The CDR3 coding sequence is TGCGCCAGCAATGAGTCGGGCAGGGTAGGGTGGGGCGAGCAGTACTTC. Residues: CASNESGRVGWGEQYF.

The V gene is TRBV10-3, the J gene TRBJ1-5, with 7 bases matching TRBD1. Germline-derived CDR1 and CDR2 are ENHRY and SYGVKD. V dropped 6 bases and J dropped 1; count of bases not matched to a gene: 6. CDR3 length equals 15 residues. The DNA for the CDR3 is TGTGCCATCAGAGGGGACAGTGCAAGCAATCAGCCCCAGCATTTT. Protein sequence: CAIRGDSASNQPQHF.

This chain uses TRBV28 with TRBJ1-2, with D unresolved. Germline V gene lookup returns CDR1 MDHEN and CDR2 SYDVKM. The CDR3 extends over 11 amino acids. V was clipped by 6 bases and J by 3 bases, with 5 bases between them. The CDR3 reads CASRSYYGYTF. CDR3 bases: TGTGCCAGCAGATCGTACTATGGCTACACCTTC.

CDR3 in DNA: TGTGCCAGCAGCCAAGGGACTAGCGGGAGGGGAGAGACCCAGTACTTC. Translated, it gives CASSQGTSGRGETQYF. The chain joins TRBV4-2 to TRBJ2-5, with TRBD2 identical over 15 bases. The germline V gene has CDR1 LGHNA and CDR2 YNFKEQ. This CDR3 is 16 amino acids long. J lost 4 bases, V lost 1 base, and 1 base had no gene match.

In this sample, this clone turned up a few times. This chain joins TRBV11-3 and TRBJ1-1; the match to TRBD1 covers 8 bases. Trimming at V came to 0 bases and at J to 6 bases, leaving 3 bases not matched to a gene. CDR1 and CDR2 from the germline V gene are SGHNT and YENEEA. The CDR3 is 14 amino acids. CDR3 in amino acids: CASSLEGTGSEAFF. Here the CDR3 DNA reads TGTGCCAGCAGCTTAGAAGGGACAGGTTCTGAAGCTTTCTTT.

The chain has TRBV7-9 and TRBJ1-4, with TRBD1 identical over 10 bases. The ends lost 5 bases at V and 3 bases at J; junction bases unmatched: 12. The CDR3 consists of 18 residues. Germline CDR1 reads SEHNR; CDR2 reads FQNEAQ (reference sequence). CDR3 in amino acids: CASSLGQGGTRANEKLFF. The CDR3 DNA reads TGTGCCAGCAGCCTAGGACAGGGGGGAACCCGTGCTAATGAAAAACTGTTTTTT.

This clone has more than one count but fewer than ten. The chain joins TRBV19 to TRBJ2-2; a possible D gene is TRBD1 (6 bases). CDR3 size: 16 residues. V lost 6 bases, J lost 0 bases, and 14 bases lay in between. Germline V CDR1 and CDR2: LNHDA, SQIVND (reference sequence). The DNA of the CDR3 is TGTGCCAGTAGAAAGAGGGGGACACCGAACACCGGGGAGCTGTTTTTT. Protein sequence: CASRKRGTPNTGELFF.

The rearrangement uses TRBV6-5 and TRBJ2-5; TRBD2 might be the D (6 bases). Trimming removed 0 bases at V and 3 bases at J, with 8 bases between. CDR3 length: 14 residues. Looked up from germline, CDR1 is MNHEY and CDR2 is SVGAGI. The CDR3 sequence: CASSYSPSEETQYF. The DNA for the CDR3 is TGTGCCAGCAGTTACTCGCCTAGCGAAGAGACCCAGTACTTC.

The CDR3 DNA is TGTGCCAGCACCCCACGGCCGGACAGGGACGATACGCAGTATTTT. This encodes CASTPRPDRDDTQYF. V gene TRBV7-9 combines with J gene TRBJ2-3; 8 nucleotides match TRBD1. The CDR3 contains 15 residues. The junction had 12 bases not matched to a gene; V was cut back by 7 bases and J by 6 bases. CDR1 is SEHNR and CDR2 is FQNEAQ in the germline V gene (reference sequence). Full variable domain (rest looked up from reference TRBV7-9 and TRBJ2-3): DTGVSQNPRHKITKRGQNVTFRCDPISEHNRLYWYRQTLGQGPEFLTYFQNEAQLEKSRLLSDRFSAERPKGSFSTLEIQRTEQGDSAMYLCASTPRPDRDDTQYFGPGTRLTVL.

This chain connects TRBV9 to TRBJ1-3; tentatively, D is TRBD1 (6 bases). The CDR3 is made up of 15 amino acids. Germline CDR1 SGDLS, CDR2 YYNGEE. V was trimmed by 4 bases and J by 4 bases, leaving 15 bases between them. The CDR3 coding sequence is TGTGCCAGCAGCTCACAGACAGGCGGCGGAAACACCATATATTTT. It translates to CASSSQTGGGNTIYF.

Comment on this clone: One end of the junction fails to match germline, which may point to a read error. This chain joins TRBV7-7 and TRBJ2-2, with 9 bases lining up with TRBD2. Germline V gene lookup returns CDR1 SSHAT and CDR2 FNYEAQ (reference sequence). The length of the CDR3 is 16 residues. As DNA, the CDR3 is TGTGCTAGCAGCAATGTAGGCAGCGGGAGGCCCGGGGAGCTGTTTTTT. The encoded protein is CASSNVGSGRPGELFF.

This clone was recorded a few times. The rearrangement joins TRBV7-2 to TRBJ2-1; 7 positions match TRBD2. Per germline, CDR1 SGHTA and CDR2 FQGNSA. The CDR3 is 15 residues long. The J segment lost 0 bases and the V segment lost 7 bases, leaving 6 bases of the junction unmatched. In nucleotides, the CDR3 is TGTGCCAGCACCCCCGGGGGGAGCTCCTACAATGAGCAGTTCTTC. Its protein is CASTPGGSSYNEQFF. Based on the CDR3 plus reference TRBV7-2 and TRBJ2-1, the full variable domain is GAGVSQSPSNKVTEKGKDVELRCDPISGHTALYWYRQSLGQGLEFLIYFQGNSAPDKSGLPSDRFSAERTGGSVSTLTIQRTQQEDSAVYLCASTPGGSSYNEQFFGPGTRLTVL.

V gene TRBV15 combines with J gene TRBJ1-5, with 9 nucleotides matching TRBD1. Germline CDR1 reads LNHNV; CDR2 reads YYDKDF (reference sequence). J lost 5 bases, V lost 5 bases, and 4 bases had no gene match. The CDR3 covers 14 residues. In DNA form, the CDR3 reads TGTGCCACCAGCCTCGACAGGGGGTATCAGCCCCAGCATTTT. Protein: CATSLDRGYQPQHF.

The V call is TRBV11-3, the J call TRBJ2-6; no clear D gene. Deletions cut 3 bases from V and 0 bases from J, with 6 bases between. The CDR3 extends over 15 amino acids. Per germline, CDR1 SGHNT and CDR2 YENEEA. The CDR3 DNA is TGTGCCAGCAGCTTTGGGCGCTCTGGGGCCAACGTCCTGACTTTC. This sequence encodes CASSFGRSGANVLTF.

The chain uses TRBV6-1 and TRBJ1-4; 8 bases line up with TRBD1. J gave up 3 bases and V 3 bases, and 6 bases lay outside the gene matches. This CDR3 contains 16 residues. Germline CDR1 is MNHNS and CDR2 is SASEGT. CDR3 sequence (DNA): TGTGCCAGCAGTGACGGACAGGGCCGGGCTAATGAAAAACTGTTTTTT. This encodes CASSDGQGRANEKLFF.

The chain combines TRBV11-3 with TRBJ1-6; a possible D gene is TRBD1 (6 bases). The CDR3 contains 18 residues. Germline V CDR1 and CDR2: SGHNT, YENEEA. Trimming left V 2 bases short and J 9 bases short, with 23 bases between. CDR3 protein: CASSLLPGHSTSRSPLHF. DNA of the CDR3: TGTGCCAGCAGCTTACTTCCGGGACATTCTACTAGTCGTTCACCCCTCCACTTT.

CDR3 loop: CASSSTDLANYGYTF. The CDR3 DNA reads TGTGCCAGCTCATCGACAGACCTAGCTAACTATGGCTACACCTTC. The J gene is TRBJ1-2, the V gene TRBV18; D possibly corresponds to TRBD1 (5 bases). Germline assignment: CDR1 KGHSH and CDR2 LQKENI. V was pared by 5 bases and J by 0 bases, with 13 bases between. This CDR3 contains 15 residues.

The chain joins TRBV6-5 to TRBJ1-5, with TRBD1 matching 11 bases. The germline CDR1 and CDR2 sequences are MNHEY and SVGAGI. J lost 6 bases, V lost 6 bases, and 7 bases had no gene match. This CDR3 region has 15 residues. In DNA, the CDR3 is TGTGCCAGCAGATGGGGACAGGGGGAGGGTCAGCCCCAGCATTTT. Its translation: CASRWGQGEGQPQHF.

The chain couples TRBV6-5 to TRBJ1-2, with TRBD1 as a possible D gene (6 bases). Germline CDR1 MNHEY, CDR2 SVGAGI. The CDR3 is 13 residues long. V was shortened by 5 bases and J by 4 bases, with 11 bases between the two germline ends. The CDR3 bases are TGTGCCAGCAGTGCCGAGACAGGCTATGGCTACACCTTC. This encodes CASSAETGYGYTF.

The J gene is TRBJ2-2, the V gene TRBV6-5; 10 bases are shared with TRBD2. Germline assignment: CDR1 MNHEY and CDR2 SVGAGI. The trim removed 10 bases at V and 8 bases at J, leaving 13 bases unmatched. The CDR3 runs 15 residues. The CDR3 bases are TGTGCCACCCTCGGACTAGCGGCCCCCCGGGGGGAGCTGTTTTTT. It encodes CATLGLAAPRGELFF.

This chain uses TRBV30 with TRBJ1-2; D possibly corresponds to TRBD1 (5 bases). CDR3 length: 11 residues. V was cut by 3 bases and J by 8 bases, with 10 bases left in between. Germline CDR1 is GTSNPN and CDR2 is SVGIG (reference sequence). The CDR3 sequence is CAWRSGGGYTF. In DNA, the CDR3 is TGTGCCTGGAGGTCTGGGGGGGGCTACACCTTC.

V is TRBV9 and J is TRBJ1-5; 8 bases line up with TRBD1. The CDR3 runs to 15 residues. Germline assignment: CDR1 SGDLS and CDR2 YYNGEE. With 4 bases clipped from V and 5 bases from J, the junction kept 8 bases outside the gene matches. As DNA, the CDR3 is TGTGCCAGCAGCACCCGGACAGGGAGGGATCAGCCCCAGCATTTT. Translated, it gives CASSTRTGRDQPQHF. The variable domain in full, with the rest retrieved from reference TRBV9 and TRBJ1-5, is DSGVTQTPKHLITATGQRVTLRCSPRSGDLSVYWYQQSLDQGLQFLIQYYNGEERAKGNILERFSAQQFPDLHSELNLSSLELGDSALYFCASSTRTGRDQPQHFGDGTRLSIL.

The rearrangement links TRBV29-1 to TRBJ2-7, with D possibly TRBD2 on 6 matching bases. The germline V and J ends were trimmed by 3 bases and 0 bases, with 9 bases remaining between them. The V gene's germline CDR1 is SQVTM and CDR2 ANQGSEA. The CDR3 is 13 residues long. The CDR3 sequence is CSVDGGASYEQYF. CDR3 in DNA: TGCAGCGTTGACGGAGGGGCCTCCTACGAGCAGTACTTC.

This clone was detected only once. CDR3 bases: TGTGCCAGCAGCACCTCCCCGGGAGATACGCAGTATTTT. Translation gives CASSTSPGDTQYF. This chain connects TRBV11-2 to TRBJ2-3; D is undetermined. CDR1 SGHAT and CDR2 FQNNGV come from the germline V gene. Trimming stripped 5 bases from V and 5 bases from J, with 11 bases between. The CDR3 runs 13 residues.

This clone was detected a few times. The V gene is TRBV7-9, the J gene TRBJ1-2; D call uncertain. The CDR3 runs to 13 residues. From germline, CDR1 is SEHNR and CDR2 FQNEAQ (reference sequence). V was cut by 1 base and J by 8 bases, with 11 bases left in between. CDR3 region: CASSLDLSVGYTF. Written as DNA, the CDR3 is TGTGCCAGCAGCTTAGACCTATCCGTAGGCTACACCTTC. Drawing the rest from reference TRBV7-9 and TRBJ1-2, the complete variable domain is DTGVSQNPRHKITKRGQNVTFRCDPISEHNRLYWYRQTLGQGPEFLTYFQNEAQLEKSRLLSDRFSAERPKGSFSTLEIQRTEQGDSAMYLCASSLDLSVGYTFGSGTRLTVV.